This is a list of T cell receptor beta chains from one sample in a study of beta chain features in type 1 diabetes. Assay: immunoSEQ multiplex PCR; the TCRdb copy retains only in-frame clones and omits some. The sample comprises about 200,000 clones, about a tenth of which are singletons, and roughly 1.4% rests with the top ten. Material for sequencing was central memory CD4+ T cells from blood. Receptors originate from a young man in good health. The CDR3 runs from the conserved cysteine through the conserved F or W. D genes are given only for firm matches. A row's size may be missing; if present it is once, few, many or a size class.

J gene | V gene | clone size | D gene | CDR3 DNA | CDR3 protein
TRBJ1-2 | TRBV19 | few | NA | TGTGCCAGTACTGACCTCTATGGCTACACCTTC | CASTDLYGYTF
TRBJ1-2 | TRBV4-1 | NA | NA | TGCGCCAGCAGGAGGACGGGAGCTAACTATGGCTACACCTTC | CASRRTGANYGYTF
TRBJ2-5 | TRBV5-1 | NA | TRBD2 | TGCGCCAGCAGCAGCGGGGCCCCCAAGGAGACCCAGTACTTC | CASSSGAPKETQYF
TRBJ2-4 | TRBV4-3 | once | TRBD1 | TGCGCCAGCAGCCAAGACCCACCTAGCAGGGGGATAGACATTCAGTACTTC | CASSQDPPSRGIDIQYF
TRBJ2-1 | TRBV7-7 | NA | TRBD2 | TGTGCCAGCAGCCAGACTAGCGGGAGAAGGGGTGAGCAGTTCTTC | CASSQTSGRRGEQFF
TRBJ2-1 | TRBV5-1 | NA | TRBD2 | TGCGCCAGCAGCCTGGGACTAGCGAGCTCCTACAATGAGCAGTTCTTC | CASSLGLASSYNEQFF
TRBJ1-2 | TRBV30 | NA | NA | TGTGCCTGGAGTTACACCGGACACTCATCCGCCGGTGGCTACACCTTC | CAWSYTGHSSAGGYTF
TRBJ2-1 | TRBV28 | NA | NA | TGTGCCAGCAGTCCACAATCTAGGGATGAGCAGTTCTTC | CASSPQSRDEQFF
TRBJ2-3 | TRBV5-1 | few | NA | TGCGCCAGCAGCTTGGATGGCGAGAGACCGGATACGCAGTATTTT | CASSLDGERPDTQYF
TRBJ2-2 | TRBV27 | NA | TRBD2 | TGTGCCAGCAGTGGATCTAGCGGGAGGGCCGGGGAGCTGTTTTTT | CASSGSSGRAGELFF
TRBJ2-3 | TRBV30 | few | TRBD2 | TGTGCCTGGTTCAAGCCCTTCCTAGCGGCGGTTGGACATACGCAGTATTTT | CAWFKPFLAAVGHTQYF
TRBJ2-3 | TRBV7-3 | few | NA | TGTGCCAGCAGCCCCCTGGGGCAAGATACGCAGTATTTT | CASSPLGQDTQYF
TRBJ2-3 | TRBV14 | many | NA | TGTGCCAGCAGCGTCCTAGCGCCCGAGGGCACAGATACGCAGTATTTT | CASSVLAPEGTDTQYF
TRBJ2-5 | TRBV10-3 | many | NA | TGTGCCATCAGTGTGAGTTTTGAAGAGACCCAGTACTTC | CAISVSFEETQYF
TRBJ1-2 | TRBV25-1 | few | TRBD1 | TGTGCCAGCAGTGATCGTCCGGGACAGGGAATATGGGGCTACACCTTC | CASSDRPGQGIWGYTF
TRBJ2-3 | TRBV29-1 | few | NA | TGCAGCGTCGTCAGAAGCACAGATACGCAGTATTTT | CSVVRSTDTQYF
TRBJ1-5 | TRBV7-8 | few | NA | TGTGCCAGCAGCTTACCAGGAGGCCAGCCCCAGCATTTT | CASSLPGGQPQHF
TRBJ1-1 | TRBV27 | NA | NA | TGTGCCAGCAGTCCCCGGGGGGTCTGGGACACTGAAGCTTTCTTT | CASSPRGVWDTEAFF
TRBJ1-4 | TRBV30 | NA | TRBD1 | TGTGCCTGGAGTGGGACAGGGTGGGTTGAAAAACTGTTTTTT | CAWSGTGWVEKLFF
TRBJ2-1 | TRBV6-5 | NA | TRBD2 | TGTGCCAGCCGGACTAGCGGGTTAAACAATGAGCAGTTCTTC | CASRTSGLNNEQFF
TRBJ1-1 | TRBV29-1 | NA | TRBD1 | TGCAGCGCCCAGGGGGAGATGAACACTGAAGCTTTCTTT | CSAQGEMNTEAFF
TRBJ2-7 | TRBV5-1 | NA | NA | TGCGCCAGCAGCTCTTTTGGGCCAGAGGTAGCCGAGCAGTACTTC | CASSSFGPEVAEQYF
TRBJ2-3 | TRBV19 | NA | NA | TGTGCCAGTAGTGATGCGCAACAGGGTGGGACAGATACGCAGTATTTT | CASSDAQQGGTDTQYF
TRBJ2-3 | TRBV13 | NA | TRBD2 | TGTGCCAGCAGCGACCGGGACTACACAGATACGCAGTATTTT | CASSDRDYTDTQYF
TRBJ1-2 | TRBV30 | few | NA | TGTGCCTGGATCAAACCCCCCCCTCTATCTAACTATGGCTACACCTTC | CAWIKPPPLSNYGYTF
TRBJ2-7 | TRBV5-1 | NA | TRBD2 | TGCGCCAGCAGCTTAAGCGGGGTTTCCTACGAGCAGTACTTC | CASSLSGVSYEQYF
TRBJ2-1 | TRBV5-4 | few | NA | TGTGCCAGCACCACAGGAGCATTAGCGGACTACAATGAGCAGTTCTTC | CASTTGALADYNEQFF
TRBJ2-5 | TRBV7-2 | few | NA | TGTGCCAGCAGCTGGAGGGTCTTGGGAGAGACCCAGTACTTC | CASSWRVLGETQYF
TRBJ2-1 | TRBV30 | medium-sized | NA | TGTGCCTGGAGTGTTGAAAGGGTAGGCTACAATGAGCAGTTCTTC | CAWSVERVGYNEQFF
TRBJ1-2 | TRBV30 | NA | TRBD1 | TGTGCCTGGTCCCAGGGAGGGGGCGAATGGGGCTACACCTTC | CAWSQGGGEWGYTF
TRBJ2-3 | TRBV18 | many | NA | TGTGCCAGCTCACCGACGACGATATTTATTACGCAGTATTTT | CASSPTTIFITQYF
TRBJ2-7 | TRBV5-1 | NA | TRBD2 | TGCGCCAGCAGCTTGGCTAGCGGGTTTTCCTACGAGCAGTACTTC | CASSLASGFSYEQYF
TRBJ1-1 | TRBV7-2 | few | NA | TGTGCCAGCAGCTTAGAACGAAACACTGAAGCTTTCTTT | CASSLERNTEAFF
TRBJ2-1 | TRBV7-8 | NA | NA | TGTGCCAGCAGCCCCCGGGGGAACACTGAGCAGTTCTTC | CASSPRGNTEQFF
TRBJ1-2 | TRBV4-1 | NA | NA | TGCGCCAGCAGCATATCGCAGACGGTTAACTATGGCTACACCTTC | CASSISQTVNYGYTF
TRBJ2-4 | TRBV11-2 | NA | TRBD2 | TGTGCCAGCAGCTTAGATGGGAGGGTAATGGAAAACATTCAGTACTTC | CASSLDGRVMENIQYF
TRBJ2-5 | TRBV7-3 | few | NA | TGTGCCAGCAGCTTATCCAGGGCAGGGGAGACCCAGTACTTC | CASSLSRAGETQYF
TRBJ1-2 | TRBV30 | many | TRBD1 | TGTGCCTGGAATAGGGACAGGGGAGACTATGGCTACACCTTC | CAWNRDRGDYGYTF
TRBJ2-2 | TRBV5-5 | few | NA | TGTGCCAGCAGCCCGCCGGTTAACACCGGGGAGCTGTTTTTT | CASSPPVNTGELFF
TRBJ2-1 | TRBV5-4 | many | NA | TGTGCCAGCAGCTTGGGCGGCTCCAGCTCCTACAATGAGCAGTTCTTC | CASSLGGSSSYNEQFF
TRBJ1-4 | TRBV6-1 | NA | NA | TGTGCCAGCCTCCCCGGGCATAATAATGAAAAACTGTTTTTT | CASLPGHNNEKLFF
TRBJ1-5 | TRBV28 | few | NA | TGTGCCAGCAGTTTAGGAGGGTTTGGTCAGCCCCAGCATTTT | CASSLGGFGQPQHF
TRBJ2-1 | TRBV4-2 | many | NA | TGTGCCAGCAGCCAAGCGGCGGACTTTTACAATGAGCAGTTCTTC | CASSQAADFYNEQFF
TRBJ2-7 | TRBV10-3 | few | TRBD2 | TGTGCCATCGGGGGACTTACCGGGACTAGCTACGAGCAGTACTTC | CAIGGLTGTSYEQYF
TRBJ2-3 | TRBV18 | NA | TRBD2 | TGTGCCAGCTCACCACAGCTAGCGGGAGGGGAAGATACGCAGTATTTT | CASSPQLAGGEDTQYF
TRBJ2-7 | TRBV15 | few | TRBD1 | TGTGCCACCAGCAGTCGACAGGGGCCCTACGAGCAGTACTTC | CATSSRQGPYEQYF
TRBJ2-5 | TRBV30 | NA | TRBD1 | TGTGCCTGGAGTGTAGGGGGCCGCCAAGAGACCCAGTACTTC | CAWSVGGRQETQYF
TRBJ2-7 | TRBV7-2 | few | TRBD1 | TGTGCCAGCGCCTCCGGGACAGGGGGCCGCGAGCAGTACTTC | CASASGTGGREQYF
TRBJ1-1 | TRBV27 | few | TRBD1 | TGTGCCAGCAGTGGGCGGACAGGGTGGACTGAAGCTTTCTTT | CASSGRTGWTEAFF
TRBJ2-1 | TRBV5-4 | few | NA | TGTGCCAGCAGCCCCGGACCATCCGCGGAGTTCGGCGAGCAGTTCTTC | CASSPGPSAEFGEQFF